The clone carrying this TCR beta chain was seen more than once but under ten times. Alpha- and beta-chain coverage of first-strand cDNA came from TRAV- and TRBV-specific primers. TCR amplification involved 20 PCR cycles with a constant-region primer and V-primer adapter. In vitro transcription was used to amplify the isolated mRNA. TCRdb redid the calling of the reads with MiXCR, one entry per CDR3 protein. Among about 39,000 distinct CDR3 sequences listed, around 20% were seen once. Time point reported: after trial treatment. The sample's treatment: LDRT plus nivolumab, ipilimumab, low-dose cyclophosphamide and aspirin (RACIN trial). The treatment that donors received included nivolumab, ipilimumab, aspirin, low-dose cyclophosphamide and low-dose radiotherapy. The record originates from a study of low-dose radiotherapy and immunotherapy resistance in tumors. In the study overall: Ipilimumab 1 mg/kg every six weeks, together with nivolumab 240 mg every two weeks, was given intravenously to patients. One day before radiation and immunotherapy, intravenous cyclophosphamide 200 mg/m2 was administered, with this repeated every two weeks.

This CDR3 region has 18 residues. The germline V gene encodes CDR1 SGHVS and CDR2 FQNEAQ. Unmatched junction bases numbered 18, after V lost 4 bases and J lost 4 bases. The V gene is TRBV7-8, the J gene TRBJ1-2; TRBD1 agrees at 7 bases. Sample: PBMCs, taken after low-dose radiotherapy plus immunotherapy. The TCR sequence derives from a female donor with ovarian cancer. The CDR3 spells CASSSLKGTASKFYGYTF. CDR3 coding DNA: TGTGCCAGCAGCTCACTGAAAGGGACAGCAAGCAAATTCTATGGCTACACCTTC. The complete variable domain, with remaining parts taken from reference TRBV7-8 and TRBJ1-2, reads GAGVSQSPRYKVAKRGQDVALRCDPISGHVSLFWYQQALGQGPEFLTYFQNEAQLDKSGLPSDRFFAERPEGSVSTLKIQRTQQEDSAVYLCASSSLKGTASKFYGYTFGSGTRLTVV.